This TCR beta chain was profiled in a study of siplizumab effects on memory and regulatory T cells. Study results and limitations: Naive T cells looked more diverse than memory cells, and they looked like major contributors to the alloresponse. Mappable alloreactive CD4+ clones were on average around 69% Treg-derived with siplizumab, 25% to 30% in controls. No naive or memory phenotype could be assigned to roughly 75-97% of proliferating clones.

Remarks on this clone: Its antigen is not known.

TCR templates numbering 95,000 to 100,000 were assayed per sample. TCRdb keeps only in-frame clones here, not all; method: immunoSEQ multiplex PCR. Here the sample spans 85,000 to 130,000 clones, around 92% being singletons. Sample: Tregs sorted from blood. The source is a human donor in good health.

CDR3 sequence (DNA): TGTGCCAGCAGTCTCGATCTTATCAACACTGAAGCTTTCTTT. It yields the protein CASSLDLINTEAFF. The chain couples TRBV27 to TRBJ1-1; no reliable D call. Germline V gives CDR1 MNHEY, CDR2 SMNVEV (reference sequence). Trimming took off 5 bases at V and 2 bases at J, with 12 bases between the two ends. CDR3 length equals 14 residues.